Listed below are T cell receptor beta chains from one sample, sequenced in a study of T cell responses to AZD1222 COVID-19 vaccine. Assay: immunoSEQ multiplex PCR; the TCRdb copy retains only in-frame clones and omits some. The repertoire holds about 180,000 clones, with 88% as singletons. Sequenced material: peripheral blood, taken 28 days after the second AZD1222 dose. The receptors were sampled from an adult who received the AZD1222 COVID-19 vaccine. Each CDR3 is given with its conserved first and last residue. Fields, in order: CDR3 length, clone size, V gene, D gene, J gene, CDR3 protein, CDR3 DNA. The D gene is left open where the match is weak. Only some rows state a clone size, as once, few, many or a class for expanded clones.

>12|-|TRBV11-3|-|TRBJ2-7
CASSSGSYEQYF
TGTGCCAGCAGCTCTGGGAGCTACGAGCAGTACTTC
>13|-|TRBV19|-|TRBJ1-5
CASTGVDNQPQHF
TGTGCCAGTACTGGAGTTGACAATCAGCCCCAGCATTTT
>13|-|TRBV10-3|-|TRBJ1-5
CAIGDHGDQPQHF
TGTGCCATCGGGGACCATGGTGATCAGCCCCAGCATTTT
>15|-|TRBV7-2|TRBD2|TRBJ2-5
CASSFRTSGQETQYF
TGTGCCAGCAGCTTTAGGACTAGCGGGCAAGAGACCCAGTACTTC
>13|-|TRBV7-8|TRBD1|TRBJ2-1
CASFQGASNEQFF
TGTGCCAGCTTCCAGGGGGCAAGCAATGAGCAGTTCTTC
>15|-|TRBV5-1|-|TRBJ1-1
CASSLAGHMNTEAFF
TGCGCCAGCAGCTTGGCCGGACACATGAACACTGAAGCTTTCTTT
>17|once|TRBV9|TRBD2|TRBJ2-3
CASSVPASGGFPDTQYF
TGTGCCAGCAGCGTACCGGCGAGCGGGGGGTTCCCAGATACGCAGTATTTT
>13|-|TRBV12-3/TRBV12-4|-|TRBJ1-2
CASRPTPSYGYTF
TGTGCCAGCAGGCCCACCCCAAGCTATGGCTACACCTTC
>14|-|TRBV18|-|TRBJ2-1
CASSPPIRNNEQFF
TGTGCCAGCTCACCACCTATCAGAAACAATGAGCAGTTCTTC
>15|few|TRBV25-1|TRBD1|TRBJ2-1
CASSDVGTGDNEQFF
TGTGCCAGCAGTGACGTCGGGACAGGGGACAATGAGCAGTTCTTC
>15|-|TRBV7-8|-|TRBJ2-7
CASILGSQISYEQYF
TGTGCCAGCATCCTCGGTAGCCAGATTTCCTACGAGCAGTACTTC
>12|-|TRBV29-1|TRBD1|TRBJ2-1
CSVEQGANEQFF
TGCAGCGTTGAACAGGGGGCCAATGAGCAGTTCTTC
>13|-|TRBV7-3|-|TRBJ2-2
CASSFQVSGELFF
TGTGCCAGCAGCTTCCAAGTCTCCGGGGAGCTGTTTTTT
>12|-|TRBV30|-|TRBJ2-1
CAWRRGELEQFF
TGTGCCTGGCGAAGGGGGGAGCTTGAGCAGTTCTTC
>14|-|TRBV28|-|TRBJ2-7
CASSFAQGNYEQYF
TGTGCCAGCAGTTTTGCGCAGGGAAACTACGAGCAGTACTTC
>16|-|TRBV30|TRBD2|TRBJ2-5
CAWSARGGGAGKTQYF
TGTGCCTGGAGCGCCAGGGGCGGGGGGGCCGGAAAGACCCAGTACTTC
>14|-|TRBV6-2/TRBV6-3|-|TRBJ1-1
CASSWSGRNTEAFF
TGTGCCAGCAGTTGGTCAGGCCGGAACACTGAAGCTTTCTTT
>17|-|TRBV5-1|-|TRBJ1-3
CASSLFRDMSSGNTIYF
TGCGCCAGCAGCTTATTCCGGGACATGAGCTCTGGAAACACCATATATTTT
>16|-|TRBV19|-|TRBJ2-3
CASSIGGGAVTDTQYF
TGTGCCAGTAGTATAGGGGGGGGCGCGGTGACAGATACGCAGTATTTT
>15|-|TRBV24-1|TRBD1|TRBJ2-2
CATSDPGQPGGELFF
TGTGCCACCAGTGATCCGGGACAGCCGGGGGGGGAGCTGTTTTTT
>17|-|TRBV6-1|-|TRBJ1-6
CASSGIQGKTYNSPLHF
TGTGCCAGCAGTGGTATACAAGGGAAGACCTATAATTCACCCCTCCACTTT
>15|-|TRBV19|TRBD1|TRBJ2-2
CASSPRDSTTGELFF
TGTGCCAGTAGTCCCCGGGACAGCACCACCGGGGAGCTGTTTTTT
>12|-|TRBV9|-|TRBJ1-1
CASSVGEDEAFF
TGTGCCAGCAGCGTGGGGGAGGATGAAGCTTTCTTT
>14|-|TRBV3-1/TRBV3-2|TRBD1|TRBJ2-3
CASSQQGATDTQYF
TGTGCCAGCAGCCAGCAGGGGGCCACAGATACGCAGTATTTT
>15|-|TRBV30|-|TRBJ2-6
CAWSWGAPGANVLTF
TGTGCCTGGAGTTGGGGGGCTCCTGGGGCCAACGTCCTGACTTTC
>20|-|TRBV5-8|TRBD1|TRBJ1-5
CASSFSGPGQGLFRNQPQHF
TGTGCCAGCAGCTTTTCCGGACCGGGACAGGGGCTTTTTCGCAATCAGCCCCAGCATTTT
>15|-|TRBV7-3|TRBD1|TRBJ1-1
CASQSTGAQNTEAFF
TGTGCCAGCCAATCCACAGGGGCGCAGAACACTGAAGCTTTCTTT
>15|-|TRBV6-4|-|TRBJ1-2
CASSDSAGNNYGYTF
TGTGCCAGCAGTGACTCGGCAGGAAATAACTATGGCTACACCTTC
>13|-|TRBV15|-|TRBJ1-1
CATSRDFLGRAFF
TGTGCCACCAGCAGAGATTTTCTAGGTCGAGCTTTCTTT
>15|few|TRBV7-2|TRBD2|TRBJ2-4
CASSSGLAGGTIEYF
TGTGCCAGCAGCTCGGGACTAGCGGGGGGGACCATAGAGTACTTC
>15|-|TRBV6-5|-|TRBJ2-2
CASTPGLAFAGELFF
TGTGCCAGCACCCCAGGTCTGGCTTTCGCCGGGGAGCTGTTTTTT
>18|-|TRBV9|-|TRBJ2-1
CASSVNRGRGSSYNEQFF
TGTGCCAGCAGCGTAAATCGCGGCCGCGGCAGCTCCTACAATGAGCAGTTCTTC
>14|few|TRBV19|TRBD1|TRBJ1-2
CASSVGQSFSGYTF
TGTGCCAGTAGTGTGGGACAGTCCTTCAGTGGCTACACCTTC
>16|-|TRBV2|TRBD1|TRBJ2-2
CASSLGQGPNTGELFF
TGTGCCAGCAGCCTCGGACAGGGGCCAAACACCGGGGAGCTGTTTTTT
>14|-|TRBV3-1/TRBV3-2|-|TRBJ1-4
CASSHRQAREKLFF
TGTGCCAGCAGCCATCGACAGGCCCGTGAAAAACTGTTTTTT
>15|-|TRBV2|-|TRBJ1-2
CASSELGAIRYGYTF
TGTGCCAGCAGTGAACTTGGGGCGATACGGTATGGCTACACCTTC
>15|-|TRBV9|TRBD1|TRBJ1-3
CASSVGGQTGNTIYF
TGTGCCAGCAGCGTAGGGGGACAGACTGGAAACACCATATATTTT
>11|-|TRBV23-1|-|TRBJ2-7
CASSHTREQYF
TGCGCCAGCAGTCACACGCGTGAGCAGTACTTC
>13|-|TRBV29-1|-|TRBJ1-1
CSVDLREYTEAFF
TGCAGCGTTGATCTCAGGGAGTACACTGAAGCTTTCTTT
>14|-|TRBV25-1|-|TRBJ2-7
CASSEFVGSYEQYF
TGTGCCAGCAGTGAATTCGTGGGCTCCTACGAGCAGTACTTC
>13|-|TRBV30|TRBD2|TRBJ2-3
CAWLGGTTDTQYF
TGTGCCTGGCTCGGGGGGACCACAGATACGCAGTATTTT
>16|-|TRBV6-1|-|TRBJ1-5
CASSELIGRGGRPQHF
TGTGCCAGCAGTGAACTTATTGGGAGGGGGGGGAGGCCCCAGCATTTT
>14|-|TRBV5-1|-|TRBJ2-5
CASSSARSVETQYF
TGCGCCAGCAGCTCCGCTAGATCGGTGGAGACCCAGTACTTC
>15|-|TRBV30|TRBD1|TRBJ1-5
CAWSVWDREDQPQHF
TGTGCCTGGAGTGTATGGGACAGGGAAGATCAGCCCCAGCATTTT
>13|-|TRBV5-1|-|TRBJ2-5
CASSVQGGETQYF
TGCGCCAGCAGCGTACAGGGTGGGGAGACCCAGTACTTC
>15|-|TRBV3-1/TRBV3-2|TRBD2|TRBJ2-7
CASSPAGGSSYEQYF
TGTGCCAGCAGCCCAGCGGGGGGGAGCTCCTACGAGCAGTACTTC
>14|-|TRBV9|TRBD1|TRBJ2-7
CASSPTQGTYEQYF
TGTGCCAGCAGCCCGACACAGGGGACCTACGAGCAGTACTTC
>15|-|TRBV9|-|TRBJ2-3
CASSPSSPRADTQYF
TGTGCCAGCAGCCCATCAAGCCCCCGCGCAGATACGCAGTATTTT